This T cell receptor beta chain is from a study of cytomegalovirus exposure and HLA in healthy donors. Study details: It was reported in a later analysis that the roughly 120 validation repertoires used the same platform as the roughly 700 first-cohort repertoires.

Measured with immunoSEQ multiplex PCR; TCRdb has only the in-frame clones, and not every one. The table lists 150,000 to 250,000 clones, 84% of them singletons. The CDR3 length is 15 residues. After removal of 4 bases from V and 11 bases from J, the junction contained 13 bases not matched to a gene. From germline, CDR1 is MNHEY and CDR2 SVGAGI. The sample taken for sequencing was PBMCs. This clonotype originated in a woman aged 25 to 39 in good health and CMV-seropositive. This sequence joins TRBV6-5 and TRBJ1-5; 8 nucleotides align to TRBD1. Here the CDR3 reads CASSSTSRDRLSQHF. The CDR3 bases are TGTGCCAGCAGTTCAACGTCCCGGGACAGGTTGTCCCAGCATTTT.